The T cell receptor (beta chain) under discussion was sequenced for a study of early T cells in non-severe SARS-CoV-2 infection. The wider study: With bulk RNA from unsorted whole blood as input, sequencing yielded unpaired chains.

Germline V gives CDR1 MNHNY, CDR2 SVGAGI (reference sequence). This CDR3 spans 15 amino acids. Deletions cut 6 bases from V and 4 bases from J, with 15 bases between. This clonotype was counted only a few times. TCRdb reprocessed the 5' RACE reads with MiXCR, giving one entry per CDR3 protein. The sample carries under 80,000 distinct CDR3 sequences, around 10% recorded once. The V call is TRBV6-6, the J call TRBJ2-2; the D call may be TRBD1 or TRBD2 (5 bases each). Sequenced: whole blood. This TCR was sampled from an adult who was a healthcare worker with PCR-confirmed SARS-CoV-2 infection or an uninfected control (not recorded which). The CDR3 region is CASSPPGTFTGELFF. The CDR3 nucleotides are TGTGCCAGCAGCCCACCGGGGACCTTCACCGGGGAGCTGTTTTTT.